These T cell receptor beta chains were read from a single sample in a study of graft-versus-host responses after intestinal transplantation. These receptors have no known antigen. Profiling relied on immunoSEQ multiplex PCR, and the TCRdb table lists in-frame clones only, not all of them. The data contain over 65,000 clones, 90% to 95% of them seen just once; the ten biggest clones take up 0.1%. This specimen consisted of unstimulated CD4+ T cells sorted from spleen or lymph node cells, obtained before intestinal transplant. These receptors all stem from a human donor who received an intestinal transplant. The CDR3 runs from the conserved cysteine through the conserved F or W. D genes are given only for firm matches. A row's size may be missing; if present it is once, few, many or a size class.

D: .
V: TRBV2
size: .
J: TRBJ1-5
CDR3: CALGGDPNQPQHF
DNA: TGTGCCCTAGGAGGGGACCCCAATCAGCCCCAGCATTTT

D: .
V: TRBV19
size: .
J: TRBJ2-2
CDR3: CASSITLNTGELFF
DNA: TGTGCCAGTAGTATAACCCTAAACACCGGGGAGCTGTTTTTT

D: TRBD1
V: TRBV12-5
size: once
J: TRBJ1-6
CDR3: CASGLVTGVGYNSPLHF
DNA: TGTGCTAGTGGTTTGGTCACAGGGGTTGGGTATAATTCACCCCTCCACTTT

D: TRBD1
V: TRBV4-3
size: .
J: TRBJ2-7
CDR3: CASSQDAGGMTYEQYF
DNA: TGCGCCAGCAGCCAAGATGCAGGGGGTATGACCTACGAGCAGTACTTC

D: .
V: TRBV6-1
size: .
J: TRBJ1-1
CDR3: CASSEFGLNTEAFF
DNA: TGTGCCAGCAGTGAATTTGGCCTCAACACTGAAGCTTTCTTT

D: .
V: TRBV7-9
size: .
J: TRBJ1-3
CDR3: CASSYLLAEGTGNTIYF
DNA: TGTGCCAGCAGCTACCTACTTGCCGAGGGTACTGGAAACACCATATATTTT

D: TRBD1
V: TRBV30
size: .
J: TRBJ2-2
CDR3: CAWTPGTGGLVAGELFF
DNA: TGTGCCTGGACGCCCGGGACAGGGGGCTTGGTTGCCGGGGAGCTGTTTTTT

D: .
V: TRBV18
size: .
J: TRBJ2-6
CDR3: CASSPRTGHPSGANVLTF
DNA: TGTGCCAGCTCACCACGTACGGGACACCCCTCTGGGGCCAACGTCCTGACTTTC

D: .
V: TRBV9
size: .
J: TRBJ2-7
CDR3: CASSVGPGGYEQYF
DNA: TGTGCCAGCAGCGTAGGGCCAGGAGGCTACGAGCAGTACTTC

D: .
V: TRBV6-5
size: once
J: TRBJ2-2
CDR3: CASSYSRGGVTGELFF
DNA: TGTGCCAGCAGTTACTCGAGGGGGGGGGTCACCGGGGAGCTGTTTTTT

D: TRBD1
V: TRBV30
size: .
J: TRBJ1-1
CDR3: CAWSLDRGTEAFF
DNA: TGTGCCTGGAGCCTAGACAGGGGCACTGAAGCTTTCTTT

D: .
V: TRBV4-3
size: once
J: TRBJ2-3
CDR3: CASSQERGSTDTQYF
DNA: TGCGCCAGCAGCCAAGAAAGGGGAAGCACAGATACGCAGTATTTT

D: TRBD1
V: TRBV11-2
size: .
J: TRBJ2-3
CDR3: CASSSLGQGKSTDTQYF
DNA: TGTGCCAGCAGCTCCCTGGGACAGGGGAAGAGCACAGATACGCAGTATTTT

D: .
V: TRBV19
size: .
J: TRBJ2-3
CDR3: CASAMGAGTDTQYF
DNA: TGTGCCAGTGCCATGGGGGCAGGAACAGATACGCAGTATTTT

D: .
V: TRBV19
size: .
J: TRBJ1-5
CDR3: CASAEGFQPQHF
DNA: TGTGCCAGCGCTGAGGGTTTTCAGCCCCAGCATTTT

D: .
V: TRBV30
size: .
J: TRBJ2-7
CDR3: CAWSRAYEQYF
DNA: TGTGCCTGGAGTCGGGCCTACGAGCAGTACTTC

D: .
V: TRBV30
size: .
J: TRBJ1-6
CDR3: CAWRIQGNLLQGSPLHF
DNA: TGTGCCTGGAGGATTCAAGGGAACCTCCTTCAGGGTTCACCCCTCCACTTT

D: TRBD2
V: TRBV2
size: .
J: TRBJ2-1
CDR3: CASGPGLAINEQFF
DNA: TGTGCTTCCGGTCCCGGACTAGCCATCAATGAGCAGTTCTTC

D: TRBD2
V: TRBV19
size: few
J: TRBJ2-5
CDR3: CASGLRLAGGETQYF
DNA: TGTGCCAGCGGACTTAGACTAGCGGGTGGGGAGACCCAGTACTTC

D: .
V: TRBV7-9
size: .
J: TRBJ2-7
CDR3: CASSLAASEQYF
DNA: TGTGCCAGCAGCTTAGCGGCCAGCGAGCAGTACTTC

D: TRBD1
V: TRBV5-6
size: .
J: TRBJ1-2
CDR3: CASSLTGQGVHTF
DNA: TGTGCCAGCAGCTTGACGGGACAGGGTGTCCACACCTTC

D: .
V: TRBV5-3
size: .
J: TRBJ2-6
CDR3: CARSFRAPGVLSGANVLTF
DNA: TGTGCCAGAAGCTTTCGAGCTCCAGGGGTGTTATCGGGGGCCAACGTCCTGACTTTC

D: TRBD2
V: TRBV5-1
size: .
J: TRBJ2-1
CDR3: CASSLISGGSYNEQFF
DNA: TGCGCCAGCAGCTTGATTTCGGGGGGCTCCTACAATGAGCAGTTCTTC

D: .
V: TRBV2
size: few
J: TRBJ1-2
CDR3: CASSNYQGDYGYTF
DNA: TGTGCCAGCAGTAATTACCAGGGCGACTATGGCTACACCTTC

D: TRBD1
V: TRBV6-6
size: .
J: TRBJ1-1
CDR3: CASSYSGQDTEAFF
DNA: TGTGCCAGCAGTTACTCCGGACAGGACACTGAAGCTTTCTTT

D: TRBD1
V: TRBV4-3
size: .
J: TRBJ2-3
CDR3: CASSALTGGGPDTQYF
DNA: TGCGCCAGCAGCGCACTGACAGGGGGAGGCCCAGATACGCAGTATTTT

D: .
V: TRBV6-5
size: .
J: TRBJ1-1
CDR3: CASSYSGRGTEAFF
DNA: TGTGCCAGCAGTTATTCAGGGCGCGGCACTGAAGCTTTCTTT

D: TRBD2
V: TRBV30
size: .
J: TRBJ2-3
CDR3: CAWQRGGIEDTQYF
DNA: TGTGCCTGGCAGCGGGGGGGCATTGAGGATACGCAGTATTTT

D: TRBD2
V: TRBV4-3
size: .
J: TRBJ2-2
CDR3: CASSQDPAGAGTGELFF
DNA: TGCGCCAGCAGCCAAGATCCAGCGGGGGCGGGAACCGGGGAGCTGTTTTTT

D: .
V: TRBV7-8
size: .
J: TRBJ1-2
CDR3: CASSPQGIDHGYTF
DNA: TGTGCCAGCAGCCCTCAGGGAATCGACCATGGCTACACCTTC

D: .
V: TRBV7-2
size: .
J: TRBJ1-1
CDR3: CASSPKVTGTPLGLQEAFF
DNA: TGTGCCAGCAGCCCCAAGGTTACAGGCACCCCCCTCGGGTTACAAGAAGCTTTCTTT

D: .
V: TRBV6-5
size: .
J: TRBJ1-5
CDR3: CASSSGNQPQHF
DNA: TGTGCCAGCAGTTCAGGGAATCAGCCCCAGCATTTT

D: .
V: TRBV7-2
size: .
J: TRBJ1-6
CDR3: CASSSRTEGSPLHF
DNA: TGTGCCAGCAGCTCGCGGACAGAAGGTTCACCCCTCCACTTT

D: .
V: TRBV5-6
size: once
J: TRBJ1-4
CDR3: CASRRGNEKLFF
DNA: TGTGCCAGCCGTCGGGGTAATGAAAAACTGTTTTTT

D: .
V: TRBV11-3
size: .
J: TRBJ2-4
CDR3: CASSLTSSLAKNIQYF
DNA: TGTGCCAGCAGCTTAACATCTTCTTTAGCCAAAAACATTCAGTACTTC

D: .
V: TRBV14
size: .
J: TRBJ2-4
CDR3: CASSPRDFSIQYF
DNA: TGTGCCAGCAGCCCCCGGGACTTTAGCATTCAGTACTTC

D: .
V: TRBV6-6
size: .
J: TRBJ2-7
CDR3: CASSYSNGAYEQYF
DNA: TGTGCCAGCAGTTACTCGAACGGAGCCTACGAGCAGTACTTC

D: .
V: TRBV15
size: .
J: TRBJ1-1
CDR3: CATSRDWGNTEAFF
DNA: TGTGCCACCAGCAGAGATTGGGGCAACACTGAAGCTTTCTTT

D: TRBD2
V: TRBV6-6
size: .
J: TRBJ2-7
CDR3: CASSYRTAGGLDEQYF
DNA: TGTGCCAGCAGTTACAGAACAGCGGGGGGGCTTGACGAGCAGTACTTC

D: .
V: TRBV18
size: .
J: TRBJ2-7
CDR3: CASSPVGGSYEQYF
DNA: TGTGCCAGCTCACCAGTGGGGGGATCCTACGAGCAGTACTTC

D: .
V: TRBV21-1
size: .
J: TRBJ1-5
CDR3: CARNRGSNQPQHF
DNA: TGTGCCAGAAACAGGGGAAGCAATCAGCCCCAGCATTTT

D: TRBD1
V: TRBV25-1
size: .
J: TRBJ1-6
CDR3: CASSDRGNSPLHF
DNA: TGTGCCAGCAGTGACAGGGGGAATTCACCCCTCCACTTT

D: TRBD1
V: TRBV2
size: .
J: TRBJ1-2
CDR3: CASKVRGQNNYGYTF
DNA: TGTGCCAGCAAGGTCAGGGGGCAAAATAACTATGGCTACACCTTC

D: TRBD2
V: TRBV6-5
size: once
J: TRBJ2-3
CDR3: CASRQRGGGPDTQYF
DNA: TGTGCCAGCAGACAACGGGGGGGTGGGCCAGATACGCAGTATTTT

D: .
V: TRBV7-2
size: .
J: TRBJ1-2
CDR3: CASSYPPGANYGYTF
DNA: TGTGCCAGCAGCTACCCCCCGGGGGCTAACTATGGCTACACCTTC

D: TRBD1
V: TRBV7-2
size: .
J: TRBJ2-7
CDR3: CASSLGDRSYEQYF
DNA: TGTGCCAGCAGCCTAGGGGACAGAAGCTACGAGCAGTACTTC

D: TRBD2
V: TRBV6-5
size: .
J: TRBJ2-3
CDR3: CASSYRTSGPPDTQYF
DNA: TGTGCCAGCAGTTACAGGACTAGCGGTCCCCCAGATACGCAGTATTTT

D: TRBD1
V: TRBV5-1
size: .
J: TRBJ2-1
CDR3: CASSSGTGGYNEQFF
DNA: TGCGCCAGCAGTTCCGGGACAGGGGGCTACAATGAGCAGTTCTTC

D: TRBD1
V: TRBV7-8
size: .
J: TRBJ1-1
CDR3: CASSQAGQGSNTEAFF
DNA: TGTGCCAGCAGCCAGGCGGGACAGGGTTCGAACACTGAAGCTTTCTTT

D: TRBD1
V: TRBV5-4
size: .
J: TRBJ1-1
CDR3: CASSRGQGGTEAFF
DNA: TGTGCCAGCAGCCGGGGACAGGGGGGCACTGAAGCTTTCTTT